A selection of T cell receptor beta chains follows, all from one sample in a study of neurological immune-mediated disorders. Via MiXCR, TCRdb re-called the 5' RACE reads, giving one row per CDR3 protein. The sample has about 27,000 distinct CDR3 sequences; 20% to 25% are singletons. The sample consisted of PBMCs. These receptors were obtained from a woman in her sixties in good health. Both conserved end residues are part of each CDR3. The order of the fields is J gene, V gene, CDR3 protein.

>TRBJ2-1|TRBV28
CASSALGQAYNEQFF
>TRBJ2-3|TRBV7-2
CASSFPLSGTDTQYF
>TRBJ1-5|TRBV9
CASSKEPGPRSNQPQHF
>TRBJ2-2|TRBV7-9
CASSLPGLSNTGELFF
>TRBJ2-7|TRBV6-2/TRBV6-3
CASSLLTTHYEQYF
>TRBJ2-7|TRBV5-1
CASRQGQGVHEQYF
>TRBJ2-2|TRBV6-2/TRBV6-3
CASSLTGTSFFGELFF
>TRBJ1-2|TRBV5-5
CASRLIQTGRTGYTF
>TRBJ2-5|TRBV30
CAWSVLETQYF
>TRBJ2-3|TRBV3-1
CASSQGGGSTPRTQYF
>TRBJ2-7|TRBV28
CASNLVGFEQYF
>TRBJ1-2|TRBV20-1
CSARLGGAPNYGYTF
>TRBJ1-2|TRBV6-2/TRBV6-3
CASSYSAGLPYTF
>TRBJ2-2|TRBV29-1
CSVASDRGGGELFF
>TRBJ2-7|TRBV10-3
CAISESWGSYEQYF
>TRBJ2-5|TRBV10-3
CAISESSTGKETQYF
>TRBJ2-7|TRBV6-2/TRBV6-3
CASSYSTGTHEQYF
>TRBJ1-1|TRBV28
CASVRSTGNTEAFF
>TRBJ1-1|TRBV5-1
CASSKPGQGGEAFF
>TRBJ2-2|TRBV5-1
CASSGTRGPGTGELFF
>TRBJ1-4|TRBV6-5
CASRYRRPNEKLFF
>TRBJ1-2|TRBV24-1
CATSDVRAGVGYTF
>TRBJ2-2|TRBV4-2
CASSQETLDTGELFF
>TRBJ2-3|TRBV15
CATSRGASPTDTQYF
>TRBJ1-2|TRBV7-2
CASSLDPQRGYTF
>TRBJ1-2|TRBV3-1
CASSPSGYGYTF
>TRBJ2-5|TRBV4-2
CASSQDSWQKDPETQYF
>TRBJ1-2|TRBV29-1
CSVGQGHGYTF
>TRBJ2-7|TRBV5-1
CASSSTSGTYEQYF
>TRBJ2-7|TRBV29-1
CSVEVRAGRIHEQYF
>TRBJ2-4|TRBV18
CASSIPGQGALGAKNIQYF
>TRBJ2-7|TRBV15
CATSRDKFSGQYF
>TRBJ2-7|TRBV5-1
CASSLGGAVSSYEQYF
>TRBJ2-3|TRBV13
CASSITGDTQYF
>TRBJ2-1|TRBV6-2/TRBV6-3
CASSYQGYNEQFF
>TRBJ2-2|TRBV5-6
CASSSWLHIGELFF
>TRBJ2-7|TRBV4-1
CASSPIGGRSYEQYF
>TRBJ2-1|TRBV6-2/TRBV6-3
CASSSVLYEQFF
>TRBJ2-1|TRBV28
CASSGVDPGQGYNEQFF
>TRBJ2-2|TRBV7-2
CASSSPWVREFTGELFF